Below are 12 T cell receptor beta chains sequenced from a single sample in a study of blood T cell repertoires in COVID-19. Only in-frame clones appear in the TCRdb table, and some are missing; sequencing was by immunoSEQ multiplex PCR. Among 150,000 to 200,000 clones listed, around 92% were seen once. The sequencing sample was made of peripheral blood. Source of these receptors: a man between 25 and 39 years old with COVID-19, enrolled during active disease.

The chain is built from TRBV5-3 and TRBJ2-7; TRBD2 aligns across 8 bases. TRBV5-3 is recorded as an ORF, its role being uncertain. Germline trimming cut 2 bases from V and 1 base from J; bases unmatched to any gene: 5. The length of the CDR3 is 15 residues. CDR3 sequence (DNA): TGTGCCAGAAGCTTCGGGACTAGAACTTCCTACGAGCAGTACTTC. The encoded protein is CARSFGTRTSYEQYF.

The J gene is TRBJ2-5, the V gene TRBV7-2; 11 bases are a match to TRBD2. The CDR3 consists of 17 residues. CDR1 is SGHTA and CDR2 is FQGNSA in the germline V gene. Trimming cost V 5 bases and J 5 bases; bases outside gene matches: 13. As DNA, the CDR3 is TGTGCCAGCAGCCCCGGGGTAGCGGGAGGGGTAGTGGAGACCCAGTACTTC. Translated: CASSPGVAGGVVETQYF.

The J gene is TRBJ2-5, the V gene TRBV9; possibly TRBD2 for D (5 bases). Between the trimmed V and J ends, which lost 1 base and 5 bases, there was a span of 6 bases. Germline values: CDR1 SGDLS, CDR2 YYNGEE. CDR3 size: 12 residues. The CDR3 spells CASSVTGETQYF. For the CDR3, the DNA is TGTGCCAGCAGCGTAACGGGGGAGACCCAGTACTTC.

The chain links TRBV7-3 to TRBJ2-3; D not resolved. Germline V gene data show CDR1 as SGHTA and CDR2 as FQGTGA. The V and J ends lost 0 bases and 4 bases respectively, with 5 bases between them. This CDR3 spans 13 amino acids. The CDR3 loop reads CASSLTLPDTQYF. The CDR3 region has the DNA TGTGCCAGCAGCTTAACTCTCCCAGATACGCAGTATTTT.

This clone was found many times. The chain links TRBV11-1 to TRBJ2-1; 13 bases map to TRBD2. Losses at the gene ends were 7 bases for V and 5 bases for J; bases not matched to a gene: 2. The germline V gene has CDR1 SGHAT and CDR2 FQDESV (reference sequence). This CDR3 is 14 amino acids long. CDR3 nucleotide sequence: TGTGCCAGCAATGGACTAGCGGGAGACAATGAGCAGTTCTTC. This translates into CASNGLAGDNEQFF.

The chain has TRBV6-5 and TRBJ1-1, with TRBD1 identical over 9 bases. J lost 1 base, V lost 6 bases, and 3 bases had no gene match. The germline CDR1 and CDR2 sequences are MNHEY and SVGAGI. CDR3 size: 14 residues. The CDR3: CASRLTGGNTEAFF. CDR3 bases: TGTGCCAGCAGGTTGACAGGGGGGAACACTGAAGCTTTCTTT.

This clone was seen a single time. The DNA for the CDR3 is TGTGCCATCAGTGAGACCACGACAGGGGGCTCCTACGAGCAGTACTTC. Its protein product is CAISETTTGGSYEQYF. The chain couples TRBV10-3 to TRBJ2-7, with 9 positions matching TRBD1. The trim removed 2 bases at V and 0 bases at J, leaving 5 bases unmatched. Germline V gene data show CDR1 as ENHRY and CDR2 as SYGVKD. This CDR3 spans 16 amino acids.

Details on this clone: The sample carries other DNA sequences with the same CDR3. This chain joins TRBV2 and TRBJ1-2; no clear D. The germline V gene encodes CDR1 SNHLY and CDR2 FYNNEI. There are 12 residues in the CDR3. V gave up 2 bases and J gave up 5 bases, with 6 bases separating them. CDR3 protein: CASSERGYGYTF. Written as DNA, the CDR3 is TGTGCCAGCAGTGAACGAGGGTATGGCTACACCTTC.

The CDR3 loop reads CASSYRGVYNQPQHF. The DNA of the CDR3 is TGTGCCAGCAGTTACCGGGGGGTTTACAATCAGCCCCAGCATTTT. The gene calls are TRBV6-2 or TRBV6-3 and TRBJ1-5; maybe TRBD1 (5 bases). This CDR3 spans 15 amino acids. Deletions cut 2 bases from V and 3 bases from J, with 11 bases between. Germline CDR1 and CDR2: MNHEY and SVGEGT.

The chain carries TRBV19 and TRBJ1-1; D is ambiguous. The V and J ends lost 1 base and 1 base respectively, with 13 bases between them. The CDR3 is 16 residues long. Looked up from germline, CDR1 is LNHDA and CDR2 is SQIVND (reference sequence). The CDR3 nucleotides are TGTGCCAGTAGTATAGGGACTAGGGCAGCGAACACTGAAGCTTTCTTT. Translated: CASSIGTRAANTEAFF.

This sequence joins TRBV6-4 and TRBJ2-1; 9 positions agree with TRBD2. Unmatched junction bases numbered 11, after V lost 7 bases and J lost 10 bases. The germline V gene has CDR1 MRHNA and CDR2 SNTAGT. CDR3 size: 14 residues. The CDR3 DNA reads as TGTGCCAGCAAGTCAAATAGCGGGGGAGGGGAGCAGTTCTTC. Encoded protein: CASKSNSGGGEQFF.

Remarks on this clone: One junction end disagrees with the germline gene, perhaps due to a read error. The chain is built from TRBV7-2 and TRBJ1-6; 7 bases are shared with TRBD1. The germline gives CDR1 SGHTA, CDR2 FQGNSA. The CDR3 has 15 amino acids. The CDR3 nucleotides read TGTGCCAGCAGCCCCCGACAGGGTTATAATTCGCCCCTCCACTTT. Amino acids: CASSPRQGYNSPLHF.